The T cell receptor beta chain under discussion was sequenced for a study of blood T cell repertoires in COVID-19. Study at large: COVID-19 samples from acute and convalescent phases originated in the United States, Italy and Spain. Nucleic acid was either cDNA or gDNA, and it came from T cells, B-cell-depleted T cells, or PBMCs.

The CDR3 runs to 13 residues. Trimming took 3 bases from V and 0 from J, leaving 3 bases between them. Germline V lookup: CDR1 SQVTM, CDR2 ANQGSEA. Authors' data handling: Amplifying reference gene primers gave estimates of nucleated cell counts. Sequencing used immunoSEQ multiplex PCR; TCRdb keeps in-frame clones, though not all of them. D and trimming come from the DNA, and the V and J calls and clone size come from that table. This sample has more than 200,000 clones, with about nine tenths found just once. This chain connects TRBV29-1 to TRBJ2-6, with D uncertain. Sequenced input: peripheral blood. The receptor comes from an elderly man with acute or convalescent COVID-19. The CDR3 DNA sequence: TGCAGCGTTGAGCGCTCTGGGGCCAACGTCCTGACTTTC. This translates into CSVERSGANVLTF.